The 10 T cell receptor beta chains below all came from one sample that was sequenced in a study of regulatory T cells in long-lasting Graves disease. Time point here: newly diagnosed GD, antithyroid drugs for less than 3 months. RNA isolated from PBMCs was used to make the TCR library. Arm-PCR of CDR3 regions with iRepertoire HTBI primers generated TCR beta libraries. One entry per CDR3 protein, called by TCRdb with MiXCR from the multiplex PCR reads. The data show around 420,000 distinct CDR3 sequences, about 14% seen once. Sequencing was performed on peripheral blood mononuclear cells (PBMCs), taken at new diagnosis, from a patient treated with antithyroid drugs. These receptors came from a female donor with Graves disease.

The rearrangement uses TRBV5-1 and TRBJ2-7; 7 nucleotides agree with TRBD1. J lost 2 bases, V lost 4 bases, and 9 bases had no gene match. The CDR3 totals 15 residues. The germline V gene encodes CDR1 SGHRS and CDR2 YFSETQ. For the CDR3, the DNA is TGCGCCAGCAGCCAATCCGGGACAGAGACCTACGAGCAGTACTTC. Amino acids: CASSQSGTETYEQYF.

This clonotype was observed at least ten times. The J gene is TRBJ2-3, the V gene TRBV10-1; TRBD2 might be the D (5 bases). V gave up 7 bases and J gave up 2 bases, with 10 bases separating them. The germline CDR1 and CDR2 sequences are WNHNN and SYGVQD (reference sequence). The CDR3 totals 13 residues. CDR3 coding DNA: TGCGCCAGCAAAGACGGGGTCACAGATACGCAGTATTTT. It is translated as CASKDGVTDTQYF.

There are many counts of this clonotype. The rearrangement links TRBV20-1 to TRBJ2-1; D ambiguous. Per germline, CDR1 DFQATT and CDR2 SNEGSKA (reference sequence). V gave up 3 bases and J gave up 2 bases, with 17 bases separating them. CDR3 length: 16 amino acids. For the CDR3, the DNA is TGCAGTGCTAGTGTCCCGACCGGAGCTCCCTACAATGAGCAGTTCTTC. Its translation: CSASVPTGAPYNEQFF.

This clonotype was seen repeatedly, ten times or more. This sequence joins TRBV12-3 or TRBV12-4 and TRBJ2-4; the D call may be TRBD1 or TRBD2 (5 bases each). The CDR3 is 12 amino acids. V was cut by 4 bases and J by 15 bases, with 16 bases left in between. The CDR3 loop reads CASSSALGVRYF. DNA of the CDR3: TGTGCCAGCAGTTCCGCGTTGGGGGTACGGTACTTC.

This clonotype turned up a few times. This chain connects TRBV27 to TRBJ1-4; D unresolved. The CDR3 loop spans 12 amino acids. V was clipped by 0 bases and J by 8 bases, with 4 bases between them. Germline CDR1 is MNHEY and CDR2 is SMNVEV (reference sequence). As DNA, the CDR3 is TGTGCCAGCAGTTTATCGGGGGAAAAACTGTTTTTT. Protein: CASSLSGEKLFF.

This clonotype was counted many times. The J gene is TRBJ1-1, the V gene TRBV10-3; no firm D call. The ends were cut back, 2 bases at V and 3 bases at J, with 4 bases in the middle. CDR1 is ENHRY, CDR2 SYGVKD, per germline. The CDR3 loop spans 12 amino acids. CDR3 sequence (DNA): TGTGCCATCAGTGAGGTGGACACTGAAGCTTTCTTT. Translating it yields CAISEVDTEAFF.

This clonotype was counted many times. The gene calls are TRBV20-1 and TRBJ2-4; TRBD1 might be the D (5 bases). The germline gives CDR1 DFQATT, CDR2 SNEGSKA (reference sequence). This CDR3 is 16 amino acids long. V gave up 3 bases and J gave up 0 bases, with 15 bases separating them. For the CDR3, the DNA is TGCAGTGCTAGGAAGGGGATCGACTCAGCCAAAAACATTCAGTACTTC. Protein: CSARKGIDSAKNIQYF.

The chain joins TRBV6-2 or TRBV6-3 to TRBJ1-2; maybe TRBD1 (6 bases). Trimming stripped 7 bases from V and 7 bases from J, with 10 bases between. The CDR3 is 11 residues long. Germline V gene data show CDR1 as MNHEY and CDR2 as SVGEGT. The CDR3 DNA follows: TGTGCCAGCACAGGGGAGGCTGGCTACACCTTC. Its protein product is CASTGEAGYTF.

This clonotype was observed at least ten times. The chain recombines TRBV18 with TRBJ2-3; the D gene is possibly TRBD1 (5 bases). Trimming stripped 0 bases from V and 2 bases from J, with 9 bases between. Germline lookup yields CDR1 KGHSH and CDR2 LQKENI. This CDR3 is 15 amino acids long. The CDR3 sequence is CASSPPAGPTDTQYF. DNA of the CDR3: TGTGCCAGCTCACCACCGGCAGGGCCCACAGATACGCAGTATTTT.

This clonotype was counted between two and nine times. This chain links TRBV6-1 with TRBJ1-1; 10 bases are a match to TRBD1. With 7 bases clipped from V and 1 base from J, the junction kept 9 bases outside the gene matches. The CDR3 has 16 residues. Germline V gene data show CDR1 as MNHNS and CDR2 as SASEGT. The CDR3 coding sequence is TGTGCCAGCACCCACCCCGGGACAGGGGCGAACACTGAAGCTTTCTTT. Protein product: CASTHPGTGANTEAFF.